The rows below give T cell receptor beta chains drawn from one sample of a study of blood T cell repertoires in COVID-19. Sequenced by immunoSEQ multiplex PCR; TCRdb stores in-frame clones only, minus some. The sample has more than 450,000 clones; 75% to 90% are singletons. Specimen: PBMCs or T cells enriched from blood (not recorded which). The receptors shown here come from a woman aged 18-29 years who had recovered from COVID-19. Both conserved end residues are part of each CDR3. The order of the fields is clone size, D gene, J gene, V gene, CDR3 DNA, CDR3 protein. The D gene is left open where the match is weak. A clone size is listed for some rows: how often the clone was seen (once, few, many), or a class if it is expanded.

clone_size: NA; d_call: TRBD1; j_call: TRBJ1-1; v_call: TRBV15; cdr3_nt: TGTGCCACCAGCTCAGGGGGAGTCACTGAAGCTTTCTTT; cdr3_aa: CATSSGGVTEAFF
clone_size: NA; d_call: TRBD2; j_call: TRBJ2-7; v_call: TRBV23-1; cdr3_nt: TGCGCCAGCAGTCACCACGGGGGGTCCCGGGAGCAGTACTTC; cdr3_aa: CASSHHGGSREQYF
clone_size: NA; d_call: NA; j_call: TRBJ2-3; v_call: TRBV18; cdr3_nt: TGTGCCAGCTCTCCGGACAGAAGCACAGATACGCAGTATTTT; cdr3_aa: CASSPDRSTDTQYF
clone_size: NA; d_call: TRBD1; j_call: TRBJ2-7; v_call: TRBV2; cdr3_nt: TGTGCCAGCAGCCCGGACAGGGGGCAGTACGAGCAGTACTTC; cdr3_aa: CASSPDRGQYEQYF
clone_size: NA; d_call: TRBD1; j_call: TRBJ2-5; v_call: TRBV5-4; cdr3_nt: TGTGCCAGCAGTTTTAGCAGGGGGCAGATCCCGTACCAAGAGACCCAGTACTTC; cdr3_aa: CASSFSRGQIPYQETQYF
clone_size: once; d_call: NA; j_call: TRBJ1-2; v_call: TRBV19; cdr3_nt: TGTGCCAGTAGTGGCCGGGGCAGGGACTTCTATGGCTACACCTTC; cdr3_aa: CASSGRGRDFYGYTF
clone_size: NA; d_call: NA; j_call: TRBJ1-5; v_call: TRBV27; cdr3_nt: TGTGCCAGCAGTCATGGGGCGGCTAATCAGCCCCAGCATTTT; cdr3_aa: CASSHGAANQPQHF
clone_size: NA; d_call: NA; j_call: TRBJ2-1; v_call: TRBV28; cdr3_nt: TGTGCCAGCAGTTTGTCAAACAGGGCAAATGAGCAGTTCTTC; cdr3_aa: CASSLSNRANEQFF
clone_size: few; d_call: TRBD1; j_call: TRBJ1-2; v_call: TRBV5-1; cdr3_nt: TGCGCCAGCAGCTCCGGGGACAGTACTTCCTATGGCTACACCTTC; cdr3_aa: CASSSGDSTSYGYTF
clone_size: NA; d_call: NA; j_call: TRBJ1-1; v_call: TRBV29-1; cdr3_nt: TGCAGCGTTGTCGGCAGGGCGAACACTGAAGCTTTCTTT; cdr3_aa: CSVVGRANTEAFF
clone_size: NA; d_call: TRBD2; j_call: TRBJ2-3; v_call: TRBV6-6; cdr3_nt: TGTGCCAGCAGTTATGCGGGGGATAGCACAGATACGCAGTATTTT; cdr3_aa: CASSYAGDSTDTQYF
clone_size: NA; d_call: NA; j_call: TRBJ2-1; v_call: TRBV5-1; cdr3_nt: TGCGCCAGCAGCTTGGATATTAGTGAGCAGTTCTTC; cdr3_aa: CASSLDISEQFF
clone_size: NA; d_call: TRBD1; j_call: TRBJ1-2; v_call: TRBV11-2; cdr3_nt: TGTGCCAGCAGCTTAGTCCCGGGACAGAGATCCGAGGGGCGCTTC; cdr3_aa: CASSLVPGQRSEGRF
clone_size: NA; d_call: NA; j_call: TRBJ1-1; v_call: TRBV18; cdr3_nt: TGTGCCAGCTCACCACTTAAGGGGCTAAACACTGAAGCTTTCTTT; cdr3_aa: CASSPLKGLNTEAFF
clone_size: once; d_call: NA; j_call: TRBJ2-7; v_call: TRBV30; cdr3_nt: TGTGCCTGGAGTGGCCGACGGGGCGGGGGCCAATACGAGCAGTACTTC; cdr3_aa: CAWSGRRGGGQYEQYF
clone_size: NA; d_call: NA; j_call: TRBJ1-4; v_call: TRBV6-4; cdr3_nt: TGTGCCAGCAGTGACTCCGGGGGAGAGAATGAAAAACTGTTTTTT; cdr3_aa: CASSDSGGENEKLFF
clone_size: NA; d_call: NA; j_call: TRBJ1-2; v_call: TRBV24-1; cdr3_nt: TGTGCCACCAGTGATTCAGCGGACAGCTTTAACTATGGCTACACCTTC; cdr3_aa: CATSDSADSFNYGYTF
clone_size: NA; d_call: TRBD1; j_call: TRBJ1-6; v_call: TRBV4-1; cdr3_nt: TGCGCCAGCAGCCCTCGACAGGGGGCGGGTAATTCACCCCTCCACTTT; cdr3_aa: CASSPRQGAGNSPLHF
clone_size: once; d_call: NA; j_call: TRBJ2-7; v_call: TRBV6-5; cdr3_nt: TGTGCCAGCAGGAAACAGGGAAGCAGGCTCGAGCAGTACTTC; cdr3_aa: CASRKQGSRLEQYF
clone_size: NA; d_call: TRBD1; j_call: TRBJ1-2; v_call: TRBV11-2; cdr3_nt: TGTGCCAGCAGCCGAGGACAGGAGAACTATGGCTACACCTTC; cdr3_aa: CASSRGQENYGYTF
clone_size: few; d_call: NA; j_call: TRBJ1-4; v_call: TRBV27; cdr3_nt: TGTGCCAGCAGCCCACAAACAGGGTTGAAACTGTTTTTT; cdr3_aa: CASSPQTGLKLFF
clone_size: NA; d_call: TRBD1; j_call: TRBJ2-5; v_call: TRBV24-1; cdr3_nt: TGTGCCACCAGTGATTACCGGGACAGGGATCAAGAGACCCAGTACTTC; cdr3_aa: CATSDYRDRDQETQYF
clone_size: NA; d_call: NA; j_call: TRBJ1-1; v_call: TRBV29-1; cdr3_nt: TGCAGCGTTGGAGGCCCGACCAACACTGAAGCTTTCTTT; cdr3_aa: CSVGGPTNTEAFF
clone_size: NA; d_call: TRBD2; j_call: TRBJ2-5; v_call: TRBV12-5; cdr3_nt: TGTGCTAGTGGTTTGGTACTGTCCCGGGGAGGGGAGACCCAGTACTTC; cdr3_aa: CASGLVLSRGGETQYF
clone_size: NA; d_call: NA; j_call: TRBJ1-1; v_call: TRBV2; cdr3_nt: TGTGCCAGCAGTCTAATGGGGGGGAACACTGAAGCTTTCTTT; cdr3_aa: CASSLMGGNTEAFF
clone_size: NA; d_call: TRBD2; j_call: TRBJ2-1; v_call: TRBV19; cdr3_nt: TGTGCCAGTAGTACGAGCGGGGGGACGGGCAATGAGCAGTTCTTC; cdr3_aa: CASSTSGGTGNEQFF
clone_size: once; d_call: TRBD1; j_call: TRBJ2-3; v_call: TRBV10-3; cdr3_nt: TGTGCCATCAGTGAGTACAGGGGGGGCACAGATACGCAGTATTTT; cdr3_aa: CAISEYRGGTDTQYF
clone_size: NA; d_call: NA; j_call: TRBJ2-7; v_call: TRBV5-6; cdr3_nt: TGTGCCAGCAGCTTGGGAGCCTACGAGCAGTACTTC; cdr3_aa: CASSLGAYEQYF
clone_size: NA; d_call: NA; j_call: TRBJ2-2; v_call: TRBV7-2; cdr3_nt: TGTGCCAGCAGCTTAATTCCTGGGCCCGGGGAGCTGTTTTTT; cdr3_aa: CASSLIPGPGELFF
clone_size: NA; d_call: TRBD2; j_call: TRBJ2-5; v_call: TRBV3-1/TRBV3-2; cdr3_nt: TGTGCCAGCAGCCAAGATAGACTAGCGGGGGACTGGGAGACCCAGTACTTC; cdr3_aa: CASSQDRLAGDWETQYF
clone_size: NA; d_call: NA; j_call: TRBJ1-6; v_call: TRBV18; cdr3_nt: TGTGCCAGCTCACCGACCACAGGGAATTCACCCCTCCACTTT; cdr3_aa: CASSPTTGNSPLHF
clone_size: NA; d_call: TRBD1; j_call: TRBJ2-7; v_call: TRBV9; cdr3_nt: TGTGCCAGCAGCACCGGACAGGTTTCCTACGAGCAGTACTTC; cdr3_aa: CASSTGQVSYEQYF
clone_size: NA; d_call: TRBD1; j_call: TRBJ1-1; v_call: TRBV24-1; cdr3_nt: TGTGCCACCAGTAAGGGACAGGGAAACACTGAAGCTTTCTTT; cdr3_aa: CATSKGQGNTEAFF
clone_size: NA; d_call: NA; j_call: TRBJ2-1; v_call: TRBV29-1; cdr3_nt: TGCAGCGTTGAATGGGGGGTCGGTGAGCAGTTCTTC; cdr3_aa: CSVEWGVGEQFF
clone_size: NA; d_call: TRBD1; j_call: TRBJ1-2; v_call: TRBV2; cdr3_nt: TGTGCCAGCAGTCCACAGGGGGACTATGGCTACACCTTC; cdr3_aa: CASSPQGDYGYTF
clone_size: NA; d_call: TRBD1; j_call: TRBJ2-5; v_call: TRBV20-1; cdr3_nt: TGCGGAACCGGGACAGTAGAGACCCAGTACTTC; cdr3_aa: CGTGTVETQYF